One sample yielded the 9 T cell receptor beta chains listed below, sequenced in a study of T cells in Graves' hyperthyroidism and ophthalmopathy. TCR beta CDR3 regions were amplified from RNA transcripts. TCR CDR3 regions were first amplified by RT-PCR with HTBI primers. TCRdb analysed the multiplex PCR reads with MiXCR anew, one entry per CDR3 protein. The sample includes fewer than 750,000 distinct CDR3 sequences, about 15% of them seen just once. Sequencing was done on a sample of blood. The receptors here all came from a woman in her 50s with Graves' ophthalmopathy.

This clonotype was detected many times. The CDR3 DNA is TGTGCCAGCAGCCCGGCGGCTAGCGGTTACAACACAGATACGCAGTATTTT. It is translated as CASSPAASGYNTDTQYF. V gene TRBV7-8 combines with J gene TRBJ2-3; TRBD2 aligns across 7 bases. The junction had 13 bases not matched to a gene; V was cut back by 5 bases and J by 2 bases. This CDR3 contains 17 residues. Per germline, CDR1 SGHVS and CDR2 FQNEAQ. Full variable domain (missing parts from reference TRBV7-8 and TRBJ2-3): GAGVSQSPRYKVAKRGQDVALRCDPISGHVSLFWYQQALGQGPEFLTYFQNEAQLDKSGLPSDRFFAERPEGSVSTLKIQRTQQEDSAVYLCASSPAASGYNTDTQYFGPGTRLTVL.

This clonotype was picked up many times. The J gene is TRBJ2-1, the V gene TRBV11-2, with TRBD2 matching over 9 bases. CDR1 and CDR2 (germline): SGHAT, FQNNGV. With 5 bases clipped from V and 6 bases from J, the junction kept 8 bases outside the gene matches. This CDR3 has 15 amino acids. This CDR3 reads CASSISGSKANEQFF. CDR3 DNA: TGTGCCAGCAGCATTAGCGGGAGTAAGGCCAATGAGCAGTTCTTC.

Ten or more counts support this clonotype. CDR3 coding DNA: TGTGCCAGCAGCCAAGCGCGGAGCCCTAGCACAGATACGCAGTATTTT. Amino acids: CASSQARSPSTDTQYF. V usage is TRBV3-1 and J usage is TRBJ2-3; D gene uncertain. CDR3 length equals 16 residues. The ends were cut back, 1 base at V and 0 bases at J, with 11 bases in the middle. The germline CDR1 and CDR2 sequences are LGHDT and YNNKEL (reference sequence).

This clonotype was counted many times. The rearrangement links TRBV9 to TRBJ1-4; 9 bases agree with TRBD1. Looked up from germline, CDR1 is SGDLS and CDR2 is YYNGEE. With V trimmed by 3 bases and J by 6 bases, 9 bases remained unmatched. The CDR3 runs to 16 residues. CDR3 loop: CASSAQTGGVDEKLFF. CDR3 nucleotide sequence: TGTGCCAGCAGCGCGCAAACAGGGGGCGTTGATGAAAAACTGTTTTTT.

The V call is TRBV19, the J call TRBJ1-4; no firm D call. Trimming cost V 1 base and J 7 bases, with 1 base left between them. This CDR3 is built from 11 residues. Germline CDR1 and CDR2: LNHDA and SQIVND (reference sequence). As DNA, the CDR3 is TGTGCCAGTAGTATAGTTGAAAAACTGTTTTTT. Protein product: CASSIVEKLFF.

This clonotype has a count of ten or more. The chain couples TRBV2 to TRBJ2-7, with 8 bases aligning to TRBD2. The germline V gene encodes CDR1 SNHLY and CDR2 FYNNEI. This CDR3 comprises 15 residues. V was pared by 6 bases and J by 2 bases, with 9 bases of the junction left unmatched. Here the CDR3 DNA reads TGTGCCAGCAGCGACGGCGGGAGGACAACCTACGAGCAGTACTTC. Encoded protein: CASSDGGRTTYEQYF.

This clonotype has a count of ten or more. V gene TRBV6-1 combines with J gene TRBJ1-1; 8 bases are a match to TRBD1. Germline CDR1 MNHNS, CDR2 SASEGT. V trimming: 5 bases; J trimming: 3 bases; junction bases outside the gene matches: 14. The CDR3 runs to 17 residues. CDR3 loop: CASSPPRTGSVHTEAFF. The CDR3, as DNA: TGTGCCAGCAGTCCCCCTCGGACAGGGTCGGTTCACACTGAAGCTTTCTTT.

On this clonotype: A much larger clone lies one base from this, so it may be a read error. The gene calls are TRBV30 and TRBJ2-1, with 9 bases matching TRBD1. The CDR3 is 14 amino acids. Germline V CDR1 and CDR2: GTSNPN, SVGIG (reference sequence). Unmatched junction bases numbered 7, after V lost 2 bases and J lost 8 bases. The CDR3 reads CAWSFDRGVDEQFF. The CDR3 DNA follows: TGTGCCTGGAGTTTCGACAGGGGGGTCGATGAGCAGTTCTTC.

Written as DNA, the CDR3 is TGTGCCAGCAGTCGAGGGGTCACCGGGGAGCTGTTTTTT. It specifies CASSRGVTGELFF. The V call is TRBV7-3, the J call TRBJ2-2; D may be TRBD1 or TRBD2 (5 bases each). The CDR3 has 13 amino acids. Germline V gives CDR1 SGHTA, CDR2 FQGTGA. The germline V and J ends were trimmed by 6 bases and 4 bases, with 9 bases remaining between them.